This TCR beta chain was found in a study of somatic mutations in cytotoxic T cells in rheumatoid arthritis. Study details: In some cases, T-cell populations stained with V beta antibodies were flow-sorted at nearly 100% purity, and these included V beta1+ cells sequenced for TCRB.

Assay used: immunoSEQ multiplex PCR; TCRdb lists only in-frame clones, some missing. The table has about 12,000 clones, 70% to 85% seen once; the top ten hold around a tenth. This TCR was recovered from a woman aged 40 to 55 in good health. The source material was CD8+ T cells sorted from blood.

For the CDR3, the DNA is TGTGCCAGCAGCCATACTTTCATATCGAACTATGGCTACACCTTC. It yields the protein CASSHTFISNYGYTF. The chain combines TRBV7-9 with TRBJ1-2, with D unresolved. CDR3 length: 15 amino acids. V lost 5 bases, J lost 2 bases, and 15 bases lay in between. Germline V gene data show CDR1 as SEHNR and CDR2 as FQNEAQ (reference sequence).